The 26 T cell receptor beta chains below come from one sample, sequenced in a study of a mutant IDH1 vaccine in newly diagnosed glioma. The assay was immunoSEQ multiplex PCR, and TCRdb's table has in-frame clones only and misses some. This sample carries tens of thousands of clones, approximately 83% of them seen once, and the ten largest clones take 7% to 9%. The time point: baseline, week 1 (first vaccination visit). Treatment denoted: pre-vaccination baseline after standard-of-care therapy. The material was PBMCs, obtained from a glioma patient treated with radiotherapy, temozolomide or both. These receptors were taken from a woman aged 45-65 years with glioma.

The chain has TRBV28 and TRBJ1-1; TRBD1 agrees at 10 bases. The CDR3 is made up of 16 amino acids. With 2 bases clipped from V and 5 bases from J, the junction kept 8 bases outside the gene matches. Looked up from germline, CDR1 is MDHEN and CDR2 is SYDVKM. Here the CDR3 DNA reads TGTGCCAGCAGTTTAGGGGGACAGGGGTTTTTAACTGAAGCTTTCTTT. Amino acids: CASSLGGQGFLTEAFF.

This clone was recorded a few times. The J gene is TRBJ1-1, the V gene TRBV7-2, with D perhaps matching TRBD1 (6 bases). Trimming removed 4 bases from V and 2 bases from J, with 8 bases in between. The V gene's germline CDR1 is SGHTA and CDR2 FQGNSA. This CDR3 is built from 13 residues. CDR3 protein: CASSSQGNTEAFF. Written as DNA, the CDR3 is TGTGCCAGCAGCTCACAGGGTAACACTGAAGCTTTCTTT.

The genes are TRBV19 and TRBJ1-1; D perhaps matches TRBD1 (5 bases). Germline values: CDR1 LNHDA, CDR2 SQIVND (reference sequence). The ends were cut back, 6 bases at V and 1 base at J, with 15 bases in the middle. There are 15 residues in the CDR3. The CDR3 loop is CASRTGGVGNTEAFF. The CDR3 bases are TGTGCCAGTAGGACCGGAGGGGTGGGGAACACTGAAGCTTTCTTT.

V is TRBV11-2 and J is TRBJ2-7; D is unclear. This CDR3 spans 13 amino acids. The germline V and J ends were trimmed by 5 bases and 2 bases, with 10 bases remaining between them. CDR1 is SGHAT and CDR2 is FQNNGV in the germline V gene. The CDR3: CASSRTTAYEQYF. In DNA, the CDR3 is TGTGCCAGCAGCCGAACGACCGCCTACGAGCAGTACTTC.

The chain carries TRBV10-3 and TRBJ1-2, with TRBD1 as a possible D gene (5 bases). Germline CDR1 ENHRY, CDR2 SYGVKD. The CDR3 has 13 amino acids. The V end lost 6 bases, the J end lost 6 bases, and 14 bases lay between the germline ends. CDR3: CAISPEGRDGYTF. The CDR3 region has the DNA TGTGCCATCAGCCCGGAGGGGAGGGATGGCTACACCTTC.

In DNA, the CDR3 is TGTGCCAGCAGAGACGTAAACAGGGGGGCTAATGAAAAACTGTTTTTT. Protein: CASRDVNRGANEKLFF. The chain carries TRBV7-9 and TRBJ1-4, with TRBD1 identical over 8 bases. After removal of 6 bases from V and 3 bases from J, the junction contained 9 bases not matched to a gene. Germline V gene lookup returns CDR1 SEHNR and CDR2 FQNEAQ (reference sequence). The CDR3 totals 16 residues.

The chain combines TRBV6-5 with TRBJ1-2; D is possibly TRBD1 (5 bases). The germline V gene has CDR1 MNHEY and CDR2 SVGAGI. CDR3 length equals 13 residues. Trimming removed 7 bases from V and 2 bases from J, with 11 bases in between. The CDR3 region is CASMAEGNYGYTF. The CDR3 DNA follows: TGTGCCAGCATGGCAGAGGGGAACTATGGCTACACCTTC.

In the case of this clone: Other DNA sequences from this sample encode an identical CDR3 as well. The chain is built from TRBV5-1 and TRBJ2-7, with TRBD1 matching 9 bases. The CDR3 is 16 amino acids. Trimming took 1 base from V and 2 from J; bases not matched to a gene: 7. Germline-derived CDR1 and CDR2 are SGHRS and YFSETQ. The CDR3 spells CASSLSPGQGAYEQYF. The CDR3 nucleotides are TGCGCCAGCAGCTTGTCCCCGGGACAGGGAGCCTACGAGCAGTACTTC.

This chain links TRBV4-3 with TRBJ1-3; possibly TRBD1 for D (5 bases). CDR1 and CDR2 from the germline V gene are LGHNA and YSLEER. The CDR3 length is 16 residues. Trimming left V 0 bases short and J 2 bases short, with 11 bases between. The CDR3 reads CASSQDWGDAGNTIYF. The CDR3 DNA sequence: TGCGCCAGCAGCCAAGACTGGGGGGATGCTGGAAACACCATATATTTT.

The chain is built from TRBV2 and TRBJ1-5, with D maybe TRBD1 (5 bases). Germline V gene lookup returns CDR1 SNHLY and CDR2 FYNNEI. Between the trimmed V and J ends, which lost 7 bases and 0 bases, there was a span of 10 bases. The CDR3 totals 14 residues. The CDR3 loop is CASTGYYSNQPQHF. CDR3 nucleotides: TGTGCCAGCACAGGGTATTATAGCAATCAGCCCCAGCATTTT.

The chain joins TRBV15 to TRBJ2-2, with TRBD2 identical over 11 bases. This CDR3 is built from 17 residues. V was clipped by 3 bases and J by 4 bases; unmatched bases: 7. CDR1 is LNHNV and CDR2 is YYDKDF in the germline V gene (reference sequence). Written as DNA, the CDR3 is TGTGCCACCAGCAGGAAACTAGCGGGGGCTCTCACCGGGGAGCTGTTTTTT. It codes for CATSRKLAGALTGELFF. The whole variable domain, remainder taken from reference TRBV15 and TRBJ2-2, is DAMVIQNPRYQVTQFGKPVTLSCSQTLNHNVMYWYQQKSSQAPKLLFHYYDKDFNNEADTPDNFQSRRPNTSFCFLDIRSPGLGDTAMYLCATSRKLAGALTGELFFGEGSRLTVL.

The genes are TRBV18 and TRBJ1-5, with a tentative D call TRBD1 (5 bases). CDR3 size: 13 residues. The germline V gene encodes CDR1 KGHSH and CDR2 LQKENI. V was pared by 4 bases and J by 6 bases, with 10 bases between. DNA for the CDR3: TGTGCCAGCTCACGAGGGGACGGTCAGCCCCAGCATTTT. It specifies CASSRGDGQPQHF.

The chain recombines TRBV6-1 with TRBJ1-6, with D uncertain. The CDR3 extends over 15 amino acids. V was pared by 6 bases and J by 9 bases, with 18 bases between. Germline V gene sequence: CDR1 MNHNS, CDR2 SASEGT. CDR3 bases: TGTGCCAGCAGCGGGAAGGAGGCTAAAAGTTCACCCCTCCACTTT. It is translated as CASSGKEAKSSPLHF.

Written as DNA, the CDR3 is TGTGCCATCAGTCTTAAGAGAGGGGCGGACGAGCAGTACTTC. This codes for CAISLKRGADEQYF. This sequence joins TRBV10-3 and TRBJ2-7; D may match TRBD1 or TRBD2 (5 bases each). The V gene's germline CDR1 is ENHRY and CDR2 SYGVKD. V lost 5 bases and J 5 bases, leaving 16 bases between the germline ends. The CDR3 spans 14 residues.

J is TRBJ2-2 and V is TRBV10-3; 12 bases fit TRBD1. The CDR3 is 15 amino acids. Germline-derived CDR1 and CDR2 are ENHRY and SYGVKD. V trimming: 6 bases; J trimming: 9 bases; junction bases outside the gene matches: 8. This CDR3 reads CAISRDRGQARELFF. The CDR3 DNA reads TGTGCCATCAGCCGGGACAGGGGGCAGGCTAGGGAGCTGTTTTTT.

The CDR3 coding sequence is TGTGCCAGCAGCCCAACGACAGTTAACTATGGCTACACCTTC. Its protein product is CASSPTTVNYGYTF. J is TRBJ1-2 and V is TRBV9; tentatively, D is TRBD1 (5 bases). CDR1 SGDLS and CDR2 YYNGEE come from the germline V gene. V was cut by 4 bases and J by 1 base, with 11 bases left in between. The CDR3 contains 14 residues.

The chain uses TRBV7-9 and TRBJ1-4, with TRBD1 as a possible D gene (6 bases). The CDR3 is 13 residues long. V was pared by 4 bases and J by 7 bases, with 10 bases between. Germline values: CDR1 SEHNR, CDR2 FQNEAQ (reference sequence). CDR3 amino acids: CASSYRQVEKLFF. CDR3 sequence (DNA): TGTGCCAGCAGCTACCGACAGGTTGAAAAACTGTTTTTT.

The chain has TRBV10-3 and TRBJ1-1; possible D gene TRBD1, 6 bases. CDR3 length: 12 residues. The germline V gene encodes CDR1 ENHRY and CDR2 SYGVKD. Deletions cut 9 bases from V and 2 bases from J, with 10 bases between. CDR3 in DNA: TGTGCCATGGCTGGGACAAACACTGAAGCTTTCTTT. It yields the protein CAMAGTNTEAFF.

The chain has TRBV2 and TRBJ2-2, with D maybe TRBD1 (5 bases). Germline V gives CDR1 SNHLY, CDR2 FYNNEI. Trimming pared 7 bases from V and 4 bases from J, leaving 13 bases between. The CDR3 covers 14 residues. Written as DNA, the CDR3 is TGTGCCAGCAAAGGGCAGGGCGGCACCGGGGAGCTGTTTTTT. Protein: CASKGQGGTGELFF.

The chain combines TRBV7-2 with TRBJ2-1; no clear D gene. Germline CDR1 and CDR2: SGHTA and FQGNSA. Between the trimmed V and J ends, which lost 5 bases and 4 bases, there was a span of 9 bases. The CDR3 is 13 residues long. The CDR3 DNA is TGTGCCAGCAGCCCCGGTCGTTACAATGAGCAGTTCTTC. This codes for CASSPGRYNEQFF.

J is TRBJ2-4 and V is TRBV19, with 15 bases identical to TRBD2. V trimming: 5 bases; J trimming: 7 bases; junction bases outside the gene matches: 3. Germline V gene lookup returns CDR1 LNHDA and CDR2 SQIVND (reference sequence). The CDR3 length is 15 residues. CDR3 region: CASSPGTSGGNIQYF. The CDR3 region has the DNA TGTGCCAGTAGTCCGGGGACTAGCGGGGGGAACATTCAGTACTTC.

V gene TRBV5-6 combines with J gene TRBJ1-6; a possible D gene is TRBD1 (5 bases). This CDR3 has 13 residues. The germline V gene encodes CDR1 SGHDT and CDR2 YYEEEE. Trimming cost V 4 bases and J 19 bases, with 21 bases left between them. The CDR3 DNA is TGTGCCAGCAGCGCGGGGGATCTCCCAAGGGAACACTTT. This gives the protein CASSAGDLPREHF.

V usage is TRBV5-4 and J usage is TRBJ1-6, with 7 nucleotides matching TRBD1. V was clipped by 4 bases and J by 10 bases; unmatched bases: 8. This CDR3 spans 14 amino acids. Germline CDR1 SGHNT, CDR2 YYREEE (reference sequence). CDR3 region: CASSLDRVASPLHF. The CDR3 nucleotides are TGTGCCAGCAGCCTCGACAGGGTTGCCTCACCCCTCCACTTT.

The rearrangement joins TRBV11-2 to TRBJ1-6, with unresolved D. Between the trimmed V and J ends, which lost 5 bases and 9 bases, there was a span of 8 bases. Germline CDR1 is SGHAT and CDR2 is FQNNGV. There are 12 residues in the CDR3. CDR3: CASSRPGSPLHF. In DNA form, the CDR3 reads TGTGCCAGCAGCCGTCCAGGTTCACCCCTCCACTTT.

CDR3 bases: TGTGCCACCAGCAGAGCCAAGGGGTTTAATGAAAAACTGTTTTTT. It encodes CATSRAKGFNEKLFF. The chain has TRBV15 and TRBJ1-4, with a tentative D call TRBD1 (5 bases). V was clipped by 1 base and J by 4 bases, with 10 bases between them. The length of the CDR3 is 15 residues. CDR1 is LNHNV and CDR2 is YYDKDF in the germline V gene (reference sequence).

V gene TRBV5-1 combines with J gene TRBJ1-5, with 7 nucleotides matching TRBD1. The germline gives CDR1 SGHRS, CDR2 YFSETQ. The CDR3 covers 14 residues. With 4 bases clipped from V and 4 bases from J, the junction kept 5 bases outside the gene matches. CDR3 sequence (DNA): TGCGCCAGCAGCCTCGGGACAGAGAATCAGCCCCAGCATTTT. Protein sequence: CASSLGTENQPQHF.